Below, 22 T cell receptor beta chains from the same sample are listed, as sequenced in a study of ipilimumab plus nivolumab after autologous stem cell transplantation. The protocol was immunoSEQ multiplex PCR, while the TCRdb copy is restricted to in-frame clones and leaves out a portion. The profile shows about 15,000 clones, about 70% of them singletons. The sequenced sample was PBMCs, obtained in a trial of ipilimumab plus nivolumab as post-transplant consolidation. Receptors originate from a male donor with primary mediastinal lymphoma.

The V call is TRBV7-8, the J call TRBJ1-4, with D possibly TRBD1 on 6 matching bases. The CDR3 runs 15 residues. Germline CDR1 SGHVS, CDR2 FQNEAQ. The V and J ends lost 5 bases and 6 bases respectively, with 16 bases between them. The CDR3 loop reads CASSADGGADEKLFF. The CDR3 DNA is TGTGCCAGCAGCGCCGACGGGGGGGCGGATGAAAAACTGTTTTTT.

The chain employs TRBV5-8 and TRBJ2-4; possible D gene TRBD1, 5 bases. The V gene lost 2 bases and the J gene lost 1 base, with 19 bases spanning the gap. CDR3 length equals 18 residues. Germline V CDR1 and CDR2: SGHTS, YDEGEE. DNA of the CDR3: TGTGCCAGCAGCTTTCTCGCAGGGTCCGATGGGGCCAAAAACATTCAGTACTTC. It is translated as CASSFLAGSDGAKNIQYF.

This clone was observed a handful of times. The genes are TRBV7-3 and TRBJ2-3, with TRBD2 identical over 7 bases. The CDR3 spans 15 residues. V shed 0 bases and J 1 base; nucleotides not matched to a gene: 1. The germline V gene has CDR1 SGHTA and CDR2 FQGTGA. CDR3 amino acids: CASSLTGGGTDTQYF. DNA of the CDR3: TGTGCCAGCAGCTTAACGGGAGGGGGCACAGATACGCAGTATTTT.

This clone was observed a single time. The J gene is TRBJ2-2, the V gene TRBV29-1; D is possibly TRBD2 (7 bases). Trimming pared 1 base from V and 4 bases from J, leaving 13 bases between. This CDR3 comprises 15 residues. Germline V gives CDR1 SQVTM, CDR2 ANQGSEA. The CDR3 reads CSVEGAGAGTGELFF. CDR3 DNA: TGCAGCGTTGAAGGCGCGGGGGCGGGCACCGGGGAGCTGTTTTTT.

The chain links TRBV28 to TRBJ2-2; TRBD2 agrees at 12 bases. The CDR3 contains 19 residues. V was clipped by 4 bases and J by 4 bases; unmatched bases: 13. Germline V lookup: CDR1 MDHEN, CDR2 SYDVKM. CDR3: CASSSRLAGEAQGTGELFF. The CDR3 region has the DNA TGTGCCAGCAGTTCCAGACTAGCGGGGGAGGCCCAGGGCACCGGGGAGCTGTTTTTT.

This clone is termed medium-sized. This chain uses TRBV15 with TRBJ1-3; D ambiguous. Between the trimmed V and J ends, which lost 3 bases and 0 bases, there was a span of 9 bases. Germline V gene lookup returns CDR1 LNHNV and CDR2 YYDKDF (reference sequence). The CDR3 totals 15 residues. CDR3 protein: CATSRDKASGNTIYF. CDR3 DNA sequence: TGTGCCACCAGCAGGGATAAAGCCTCTGGAAACACCATATATTTT.

This rearrangement joins TRBV4-1 to TRBJ2-7; TRBD1 matches 9 bases. V trimming: 3 bases; J trimming: 4 bases; junction bases outside the gene matches: 7. Germline CDR1 and CDR2: MGHRA and YSYEKL. The CDR3 is made up of 15 amino acids. The CDR3 bases are TGCGCCAGCAGCCACCCCGGGACAGGGCGATACGAGCAGTACTTC. This encodes CASSHPGTGRYEQYF.

The V and J genes are TRBV5-6 and TRBJ1-5; D is unclear. The ends were cut back, 7 bases at V and 7 bases at J, with 18 bases in the middle. Per germline, CDR1 SGHDT and CDR2 YYEEEE. The CDR3 consists of 14 residues. The CDR3 bases are TGTGCCAGCGGCTATAGGGCAACCGGGCAGCCCCAGCATTTT. It codes for CASGYRATGQPQHF.

By frequency in the sample, this clone is medium-sized. V usage is TRBV5-1 and J usage is TRBJ1-5; possible D gene TRBD1, 5 bases. CDR1 is SGHRS and CDR2 is YFSETQ in the germline V gene. The CDR3 runs to 12 residues. The ends were cut back, 5 bases at V and 12 bases at J, with 15 bases in the middle. The CDR3 reads CASSPDSGHQHF. CDR3 coding DNA: TGCGCCAGCAGTCCCGACAGCGGACACCAGCATTTT.

The V gene is TRBV6-4, the J gene TRBJ2-3; TRBD2 matches at 7 bases. J gave up 2 bases and V 4 bases, and 3 bases lay outside the gene matches. Germline values: CDR1 MRHNA, CDR2 SNTAGT. There are 14 residues in the CDR3. CDR3 protein: CASSAGTTTDTQYF. Written as DNA, the CDR3 is TGTGCCAGCAGTGCCGGGACTACCACAGATACGCAGTATTTT.

The J gene is TRBJ2-5, the V gene TRBV19; 11 bases fit TRBD1. Germline CDR1 is LNHDA and CDR2 is SQIVND (reference sequence). Germline trimming cut 5 bases from V and 4 bases from J; bases unmatched to any gene: 3. The CDR3 totals 14 residues. The CDR3 DNA reads as TGTGCCAGTAGTTTCGGGACAGGGGGAGAGACCCAGTACTTC. Translated: CASSFGTGGETQYF.

The rearrangement links TRBV27 to TRBJ2-7, with 7 bases identical to TRBD1. Trimming cost V 5 bases and J 5 bases; bases outside gene matches: 9. The CDR3 is 14 residues long. Germline-derived CDR1 and CDR2 are MNHEY and SMNVEV (reference sequence). CDR3 nucleotide sequence: TGTGCCAGCAGTCCACGACAGGGAGCCCACGAGCAGTACTTC. Amino acids: CASSPRQGAHEQYF.

The chain uses TRBV4-2 and TRBJ2-5; the match to TRBD1 covers 9 bases. CDR3 length: 16 residues. V lost 4 bases, J lost 5 bases, and 11 bases stayed unmatched. Germline assignment: CDR1 LGHNA and CDR2 YNFKEQ. CDR3 in amino acids: CASSRSQGASGETQYF. In DNA form, the CDR3 reads TGTGCCAGCAGCCGATCACAGGGGGCTAGCGGTGAGACCCAGTACTTC.

The chain carries TRBV6-4 and TRBJ1-6, with unresolved D. This CDR3 contains 14 residues. Germline V CDR1 and CDR2: MRHNA, SNTAGT. The V gene lost 6 bases and the J gene lost 3 bases, with 9 bases spanning the gap. The DNA for the CDR3 is TGTGCCAGCAGCCCGAAAGGCTATAATTCACCCCTCCACTTT. It translates to CASSPKGYNSPLHF.

This clone was seen once. This chain joins TRBV28 and TRBJ1-3; possibly TRBD1 for D (5 bases). V was clipped by 5 bases and J by 3 bases, with 14 bases between them. Germline V lookup: CDR1 MDHEN, CDR2 SYDVKM. The CDR3 spans 15 residues. The CDR3 region is CASSTGTLGGNTIYF. The CDR3 DNA reads as TGTGCCAGCAGTACCGGGACCCTGGGTGGAAACACCATATATTTT.

This clone was counted once. This chain uses TRBV9 with TRBJ2-1; the match to TRBD2 covers 10 bases. V lost 0 bases, J lost 7 bases, and 13 bases stayed unmatched. CDR3 length equals 18 residues. Per the germline V gene, CDR1 is SGDLS and CDR2 is YYNGEE. The CDR3 region is CASSVGTSGTHGGNEQFF. As DNA, the CDR3 is TGTGCCAGCAGCGTAGGCACTAGCGGGACCCACGGGGGTAATGAGCAGTTCTTC.

This clone was seen only a few times. The rearrangement joins TRBV19 to TRBJ1-4; D unclear. Trimming cost V 4 bases and J 5 bases, with 8 bases left between them. This CDR3 is 13 amino acids long. Germline V lookup: CDR1 LNHDA, CDR2 SQIVND (reference sequence). In nucleotides, the CDR3 is TGTGCCAGTAGTAGCAGGCTCAATGAAAAACTGTTTTTT. This encodes CASSSRLNEKLFF.

The gene calls are TRBV7-3 and TRBJ2-1, with 9 bases fitting TRBD2. CDR3 length: 15 amino acids. Germline assignment: CDR1 SGHTA and CDR2 FQGTGA. With 5 bases clipped from V and 4 bases from J, the junction kept 6 bases outside the gene matches. As DNA, the CDR3 is TGTGCCAGCAGCAAGGGACTAGCCCGTTACAATGAGCAGTTCTTC. Amino acid sequence: CASSKGLARYNEQFF.

The CDR3 nucleotides are TGTGCCAGCAGCGAACAGGGGACCGGGGAGCTGTTTTTT. It yields the protein CASSEQGTGELFF. The V and J genes are TRBV7-2 and TRBJ2-2; the match to TRBD1 covers 7 bases. CDR1 is SGHTA, CDR2 FQGNSA, per germline. Trimming took 5 bases from V and 5 from J; bases not matched to a gene: 2. This CDR3 region has 13 residues.

This clone was recorded once. The chain is built from TRBV5-4 and TRBJ2-5; the D is unclear. CDR1 and CDR2 (germline): SGHNT, YYREEE (reference sequence). V lost 1 base, J lost 1 base, and 11 bases lay in between. The CDR3 length is 15 residues. CDR3 sequence reads: CASSLFYGPQETQYF. The CDR3 DNA sequence: TGTGCCAGCAGCTTGTTCTACGGGCCCCAAGAGACCCAGTACTTC.

This sequence joins TRBV9 and TRBJ2-3, with 15 nucleotides matching TRBD2. The J segment lost 4 bases and the V segment lost 4 bases, leaving 7 bases of the junction unmatched. The CDR3 runs to 17 residues. Germline CDR1 SGDLS, CDR2 YYNGEE. In nucleotides, the CDR3 is TGTGCCAGCAGCCCTCCGGGACTAGCGGGAGGTTCAGATACGCAGTATTTT. Protein sequence: CASSPPGLAGGSDTQYF.

This sequence joins TRBV11-3 and TRBJ2-3, with TRBD2 identical over 9 bases. V was pared by 5 bases and J by 2 bases, with 5 bases of the junction left unmatched. Per the germline V gene, CDR1 is SGHNT and CDR2 is YENEEA. CDR3 length equals 15 residues. The DNA of the CDR3 is TGTGCCAGCAGCAAGACTAGCGGAGACACAGATACGCAGTATTTT. Translating gives CASSKTSGDTDTQYF.